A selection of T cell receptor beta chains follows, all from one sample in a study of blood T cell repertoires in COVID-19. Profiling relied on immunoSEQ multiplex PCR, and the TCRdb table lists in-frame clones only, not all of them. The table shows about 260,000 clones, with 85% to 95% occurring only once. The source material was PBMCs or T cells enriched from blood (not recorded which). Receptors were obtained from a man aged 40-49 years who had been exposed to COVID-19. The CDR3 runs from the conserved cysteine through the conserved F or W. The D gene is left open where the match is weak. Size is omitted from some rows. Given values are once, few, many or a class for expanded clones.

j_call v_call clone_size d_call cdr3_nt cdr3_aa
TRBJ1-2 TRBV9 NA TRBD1 TGTGCCAGCAGCTCCTCGTTCTGGACAGGGGAGACAAACTATGGCTACACCTTC CASSSSFWTGETNYGYTF
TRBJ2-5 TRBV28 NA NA TGTGCCAGCAGCGGCGGAGTGGAGACCCAGTACTTC CASSGGVETQYF
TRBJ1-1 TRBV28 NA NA TGTGCCAGCAGTTCCGAACGCCGAGGGCCCAACACTGAAGCTTTCTTT CASSSERRGPNTEAFF
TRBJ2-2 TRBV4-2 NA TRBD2 TGTGCCAGCAGCCAAGTGACTAGCGGGAGTGCCGGGGAGCTGTTTTTT CASSQVTSGSAGELFF
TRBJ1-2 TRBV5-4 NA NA TGTGCCAGCAGCCAGGACTCACGACCTGGCTACACCTTC CASSQDSRPGYTF
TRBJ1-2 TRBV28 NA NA TGTGCCAGCAGTGGGAATAAAAGGGGGAACTATGGCTACACCTTC CASSGNKRGNYGYTF
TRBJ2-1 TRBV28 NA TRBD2 TGTGCCAGCCTTGCTAGCGGGAGGGCCGTCAATGAGCAGTTCTTC CASLASGRAVNEQFF
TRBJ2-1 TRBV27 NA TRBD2 TGTGCCAGCTCCTATGCCGGGTTCCAGCGGGAGTCGAATGAGCAGTTCTTC CASSYAGFQRESNEQFF
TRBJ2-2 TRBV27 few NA TGTGCCAGCAGTTTATCTGGCGGGTCCGGGGAGGAGCTGTTTTTT CASSLSGGSGEELFF
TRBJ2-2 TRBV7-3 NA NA TGTGCCAGCAGCTTAATTCCGAGCGGGCTTTACACCGGGGAGCTGTTTTTT CASSLIPSGLYTGELFF
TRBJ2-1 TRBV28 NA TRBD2 TGTGCCAGCAGCCTTGCGGGGGGCCCCGGTGAGCAGTTCTTC CASSLAGGPGEQFF
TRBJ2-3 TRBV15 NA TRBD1 TGTGCCACCAGCAGACCTAGGACAGGGTCCACAGATACGCAGTATTTT CATSRPRTGSTDTQYF
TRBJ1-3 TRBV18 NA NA TGTGCCAGCTCACCACGGGAGGGATGGACTGGAAACACCATATATTTT CASSPREGWTGNTIYF
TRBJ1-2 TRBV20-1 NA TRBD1 TGCAGTGCTCAGGGGGCTCCTGGCTACACCTTC CSAQGAPGYTF
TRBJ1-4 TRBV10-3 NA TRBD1 TGTGCCATCAGTGAGACGGGACAGCAAGCTGAAAAACTGTTTTTT CAISETGQQAEKLFF
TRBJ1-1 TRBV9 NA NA TGTGCCAGCAGCGTAGGAGGGGGATCCGAAGCTTTCTTT CASSVGGGSEAFF
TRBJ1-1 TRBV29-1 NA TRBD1 TGCAGCTCCACCTCGGACAGGGGGGTGACTGAAGCTTTCTTT CSSTSDRGVTEAFF